The 2 T cell receptor beta chains in this list originate from one sample, sequenced in a study of patients and donors after allogeneic stem cell transplantation. MiXCR was run by TCRdb on the RT-PCR reads, yielding one entry per CDR3 protein. Of tens of thousands of distinct CDR3 sequences listed, approximately 49% are singletons. The specimen sequenced was blood, either unsorted or a sorted T cell fraction (not recorded which). These receptor sequences come from a human donor who was either an allogeneic HSCT recipient or a stem cell or donor lymphocyte infusion donor (not recorded which). It is not recorded whose cells these are; they may come from a transplant donor.

This clonotype was seen more than once but under ten times. The J gene is TRBJ1-1, the V gene TRBV3-1; TRBD1 aligns across 8 bases. There are 13 residues in the CDR3. Unmatched junction bases numbered 11, after V lost 7 bases and J lost 10 bases. The germline gives CDR1 LGHDT, CDR2 YNNKEL (reference sequence). CDR3 amino acids: CASNDRGRVGAFF. The CDR3 bases are TGTGCCAGCAACGACAGGGGACGTGTGGGAGCTTTCTTT.

The chain links TRBV7-2 to TRBJ1-5; D is unclear. Germline CDR1 SGHTA, CDR2 FQGNSA. With 1 base removed from V and 7 bases from J, the gap between germline ends came to 14 bases. The CDR3 has 15 amino acids. The CDR3 spells CASSLVSSQAQPQHF. The DNA for the CDR3 is TGTGCCAGCAGCTTAGTGTCCAGCCAAGCCCAGCCCCAGCATTTT.